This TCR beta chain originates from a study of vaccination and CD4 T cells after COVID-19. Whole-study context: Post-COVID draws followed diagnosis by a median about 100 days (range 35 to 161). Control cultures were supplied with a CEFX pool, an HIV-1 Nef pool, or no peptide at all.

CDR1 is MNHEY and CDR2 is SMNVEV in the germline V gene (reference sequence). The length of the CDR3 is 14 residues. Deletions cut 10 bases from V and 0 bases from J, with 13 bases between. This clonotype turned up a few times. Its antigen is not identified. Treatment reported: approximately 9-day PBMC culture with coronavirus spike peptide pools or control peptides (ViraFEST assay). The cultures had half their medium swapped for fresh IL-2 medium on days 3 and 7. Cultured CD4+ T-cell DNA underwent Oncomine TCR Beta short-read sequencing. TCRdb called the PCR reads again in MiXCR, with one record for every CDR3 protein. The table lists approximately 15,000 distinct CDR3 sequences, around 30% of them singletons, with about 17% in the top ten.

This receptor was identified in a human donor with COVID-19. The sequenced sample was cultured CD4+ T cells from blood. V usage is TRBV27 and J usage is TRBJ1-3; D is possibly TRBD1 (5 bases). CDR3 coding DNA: TGTGCCACAAAAACCGGGACCTCTGGAAACACCATATATTTT. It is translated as CATKTGTSGNTIYF.